Each of the 26 T cell receptor beta chains below was sequenced from the same sample in a study of T cells expressing NK-cell markers. With the 5' RACE reads reprocessed, TCRdb shows one record per CDR3 protein and no DNA. The specimen's table records over 350,000 distinct CDR3 sequences. Sequenced: blood T cells: a sorted CD56 or NKG2C T cell subset, CD4+ or CD8+ T cells, or bulk PBMC T cells (not recorded which). The receptors here all came from a woman in her fifties or sixties in good health.

The chain recombines TRBV7-3 with TRBJ2-1; checking the TCRdb D call of TRBD1 is not possible without DNA. The CDR3 covers 13 residues. CDR1 and CDR2 (germline): SGHTA, FQGTGA. The CDR3 sequence is CASSLSGVDEQFF.

J is TRBJ2-2 and V is TRBV28; TCRdb returns TRBD2, unconfirmable since there is no DNA. This CDR3 has 16 residues. Germline CDR1 MDHEN, CDR2 SYDVKM. CDR3 sequence reads: CASRLAGVVSTGELFF. The entire variable domain, with the rest obtained from reference TRBV28 and TRBJ2-2, is as follows: DVKVTQSSRYLVKRTGEKVFLECVQDMDHENMFWYRQDPGLGLRLIYFSYDVKMKEKGDIPEGYSVSREKKERFSLILESASTNQTSMYLCASRLAGVVSTGELFFGEGSRLTVL.

The chain employs TRBV20-1 and TRBJ1-2; TCRdb designates TRBD1, a call that cannot be tested without DNA. CDR3 length: 15 residues. Germline CDR1 and CDR2: DFQATT and SNEGSKA (reference sequence). The CDR3 sequence: CSARKGVQGNYGYTF.

The chain joins TRBV24-1 to TRBJ2-1; as DNA is missing, the TRBD2 call by TCRdb cannot be tested. This CDR3 spans 11 amino acids. Germline CDR1 is KGHDR and CDR2 is SFDVKD. The CDR3 sequence is CATGRVDEQFF.

The chain joins TRBV5-1 to TRBJ2-1; no DNA is available, so the TRBD1 call from TCRdb remains unchecked. Germline V gene lookup returns CDR1 SGHRS and CDR2 YFSETQ. This CDR3 spans 16 amino acids. This CDR3 reads CASSKQGESSYNEQFF.

The chain uses TRBV20-1 and TRBJ2-5; TCRdb's D gene call, TRBD2, goes unchecked for lack of DNA. Germline CDR1 DFQATT, CDR2 SNEGSKA (reference sequence). This CDR3 is 14 amino acids long. CDR3 residues: CSARVPAGQETQYF.

The chain uses TRBV12-5 and TRBJ2-5; absent DNA, TCRdb's TRBD2 call cannot be checked. This CDR3 region has 15 residues. The V gene's germline CDR1 is LGHNT and CDR2 FRNRAP. The CDR3 reads CASGFLAGLQETQYF.

The chain is built from TRBV6-6 and TRBJ1-3. Germline CDR1 is MNHNY and CDR2 is SVGAGI (reference sequence). The CDR3 runs 12 residues. CDR3 in amino acids: CASTFTGNTIYF.

CDR3 loop: CASSSTPTPEQYF. The chain employs TRBV5-1 and TRBJ2-7; TCRdb calls TRBD1, which cannot be checked without DNA. The CDR3 has 13 residues. The germline gives CDR1 SGHRS, CDR2 YFSETQ.

The chain carries TRBV9 and TRBJ2-3; TCRdb reports TRBD1, a call that lacks DNA to check it against. The length of the CDR3 is 15 residues. Looked up from germline, CDR1 is SGDLS and CDR2 is YYNGEE. The CDR3 sequence: CATAQGGSSTDTQYF.

The V and J genes are TRBV9 and TRBJ2-6; checking the TCRdb D call of TRBD1 is not possible without DNA. The CDR3 is 18 amino acids. Germline CDR1 reads SGDLS; CDR2 reads YYNGEE. CDR3 protein: CASTPYRAGVSGANVLTF.

This chain links TRBV18 with TRBJ2-7; TCRdb's D call, TRBD2, is unchecked because there is no DNA. Germline CDR1 is KGHSH and CDR2 is LQKENI. This CDR3 spans 16 amino acids. The CDR3 sequence is CASSTVAGGSLYEQYF.

The rearrangement joins TRBV10-3 to TRBJ2-3. The CDR3 contains 12 residues. Germline V lookup: CDR1 ENHRY, CDR2 SYGVKD. The CDR3 is CAISTDRDTQYF.

The chain recombines TRBV20-1 with TRBJ2-7. Germline CDR1 reads DFQATT; CDR2 reads SNEGSKA (reference sequence). The CDR3 sequence is 12 residues long. The CDR3 loop is CSARDPDHEQYF.

V usage is TRBV11-2 and J usage is TRBJ2-7. CDR3 length equals 15 residues. CDR1 SGHAT and CDR2 FQNNGV come from the germline V gene. This CDR3 is CASSLLGGSSYEQYF.

The CDR3 loop is CASSEPRRNQPQHF. The V call is TRBV10-2, the J call TRBJ1-5. Per the germline V gene, CDR1 is WSHSY and CDR2 is SAAADI. There are 14 residues in the CDR3.

The chain employs TRBV20-1 and TRBJ2-1. Per germline, CDR1 DFQATT and CDR2 SNEGSKA (reference sequence). This CDR3 region has 15 residues. CDR3 in amino acids: CSARDLLAAYNEQFF.

This chain connects TRBV18 to TRBJ2-5. The CDR3 is 15 amino acids. Germline V gene lookup returns CDR1 KGHSH and CDR2 LQKENI. The CDR3 region is CASSSSSSDQETQYF. The whole variable domain, remainder taken from reference TRBV18 and TRBJ2-5, is NAGVMQNPRHLVRRRGQEARLRCSPMKGHSHVYWYRQLPEEGLKFMVYLQKENIIDESGMPKERFSAEFPKEGPSILRIQQVVRGDSAAYFCASSSSSSDQETQYFGPGTRLLVL.

V usage is TRBV11-2 and J usage is TRBJ2-1; absent DNA, TCRdb's TRBD2 call cannot be checked. The length of the CDR3 is 15 residues. Germline values: CDR1 SGHAT, CDR2 FQNNGV. CDR3 in amino acids: CASSSIAGLYNEQFF. Filled out from reference TRBV11-2 and TRBJ2-1, the complete variable domain reads EAGVAQSPRYKIIEKRQSVAFWCNPISGHATLYWYQQILGQGPKLLIQFQNNGVVDDSQLPKDRFSAERLKGVDSTLKIQPAKLEDSAVYLCASSSIAGLYNEQFFGPGTRLTVL.

The chain is built from TRBV5-1 and TRBJ2-1; TCRdb names TRBD2, which stays unverified in the absence of DNA. Germline CDR1 SGHRS, CDR2 YFSETQ. This CDR3 spans 14 amino acids. CDR3 amino acids: CASSLAGGLNEQFF.

This rearrangement joins TRBV29-1 to TRBJ2-7; without DNA, the TCRdb call of TRBD1 cannot be checked. Germline V CDR1 and CDR2: SQVTM, ANQGSEA. There are 15 residues in the CDR3. The CDR3 is CSVGGRRGPQTEQYF.

The chain couples TRBV19 to TRBJ2-5. CDR3 length equals 14 residues. CDR1 LNHDA and CDR2 SQIVND come from the germline V gene (reference sequence). CDR3 sequence reads: CASSIVGKTETQYF.

The V and J genes are TRBV9 and TRBJ2-7. This CDR3 has 14 amino acids. Germline loops: CDR1 SGDLS, CDR2 YYNGEE. The CDR3 loop is CASSAGTGPYEQYF.

The chain employs TRBV5-1 and TRBJ2-2; TCRdb indicates TRBD1, and absent DNA this call remains unverified. Germline loops: CDR1 SGHRS, CDR2 YFSETQ. The CDR3 is 15 amino acids. The CDR3 is CASSRTPQEARELFF.

The J gene is TRBJ1-2, the V gene TRBV29-1; TCRdb returns TRBD1, unconfirmable since there is no DNA. Germline V lookup: CDR1 SQVTM, CDR2 ANQGSEA. This CDR3 spans 16 amino acids. The CDR3 reads CSVGELLVGQGEGYTF.

The gene calls are TRBV5-1 and TRBJ2-7. In germline, CDR1 is SGHRS, CDR2 YFSETQ. This CDR3 is built from 15 residues. The chain's CDR3 is CASSNVNRGSYEQYF.